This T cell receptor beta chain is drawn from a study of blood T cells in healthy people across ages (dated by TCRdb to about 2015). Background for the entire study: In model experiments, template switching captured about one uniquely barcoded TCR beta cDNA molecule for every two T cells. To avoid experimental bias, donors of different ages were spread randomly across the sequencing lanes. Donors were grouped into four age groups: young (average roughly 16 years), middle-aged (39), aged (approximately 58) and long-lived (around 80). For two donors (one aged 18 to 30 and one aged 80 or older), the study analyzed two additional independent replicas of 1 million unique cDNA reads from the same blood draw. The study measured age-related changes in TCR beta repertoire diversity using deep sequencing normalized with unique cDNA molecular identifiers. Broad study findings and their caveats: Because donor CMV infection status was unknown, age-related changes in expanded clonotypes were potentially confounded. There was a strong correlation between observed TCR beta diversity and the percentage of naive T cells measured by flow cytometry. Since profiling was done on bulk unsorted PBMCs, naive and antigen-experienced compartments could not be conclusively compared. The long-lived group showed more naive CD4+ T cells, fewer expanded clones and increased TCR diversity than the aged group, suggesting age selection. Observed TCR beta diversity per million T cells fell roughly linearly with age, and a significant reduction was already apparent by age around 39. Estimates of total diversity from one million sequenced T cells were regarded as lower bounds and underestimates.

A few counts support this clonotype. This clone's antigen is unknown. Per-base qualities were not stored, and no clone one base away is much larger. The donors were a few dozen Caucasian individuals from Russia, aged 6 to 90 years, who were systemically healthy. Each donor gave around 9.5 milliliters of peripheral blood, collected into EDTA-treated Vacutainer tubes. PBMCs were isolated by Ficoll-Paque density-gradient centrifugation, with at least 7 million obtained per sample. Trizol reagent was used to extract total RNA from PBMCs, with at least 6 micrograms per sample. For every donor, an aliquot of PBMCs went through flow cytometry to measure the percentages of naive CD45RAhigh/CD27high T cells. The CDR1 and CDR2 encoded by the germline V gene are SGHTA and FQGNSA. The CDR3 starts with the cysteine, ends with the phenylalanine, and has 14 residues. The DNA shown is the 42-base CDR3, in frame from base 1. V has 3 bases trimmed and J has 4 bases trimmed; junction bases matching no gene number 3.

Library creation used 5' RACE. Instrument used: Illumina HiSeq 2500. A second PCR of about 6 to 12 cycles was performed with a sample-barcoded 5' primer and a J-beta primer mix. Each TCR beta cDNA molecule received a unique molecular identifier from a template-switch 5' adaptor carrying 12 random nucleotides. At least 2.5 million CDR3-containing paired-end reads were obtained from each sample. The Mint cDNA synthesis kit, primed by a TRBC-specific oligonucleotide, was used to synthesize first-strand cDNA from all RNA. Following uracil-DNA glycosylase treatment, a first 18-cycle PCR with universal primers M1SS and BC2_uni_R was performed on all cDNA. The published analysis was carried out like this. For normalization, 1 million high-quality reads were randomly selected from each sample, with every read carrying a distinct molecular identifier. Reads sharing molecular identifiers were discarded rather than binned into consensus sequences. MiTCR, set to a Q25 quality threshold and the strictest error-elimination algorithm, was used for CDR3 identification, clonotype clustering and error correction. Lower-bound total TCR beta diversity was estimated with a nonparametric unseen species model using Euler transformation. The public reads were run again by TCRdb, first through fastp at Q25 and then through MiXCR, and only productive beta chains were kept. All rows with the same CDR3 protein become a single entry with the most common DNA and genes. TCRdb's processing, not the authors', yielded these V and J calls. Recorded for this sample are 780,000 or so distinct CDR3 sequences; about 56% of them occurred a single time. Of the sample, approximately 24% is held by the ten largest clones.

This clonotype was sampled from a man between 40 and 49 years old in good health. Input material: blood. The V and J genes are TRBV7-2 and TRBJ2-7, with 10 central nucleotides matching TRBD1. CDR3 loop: CASSFDRGRYEQYF. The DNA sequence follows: TGTGCCAGCAGCTTCGACAGGGGGCGGTACGAGCAGTACTTC.